What follows are 22 T cell receptor beta chains derived from one specimen sequenced in a study of early T cells in non-severe SARS-CoV-2 infection. TCRdb itself ran the 5' RACE reads through MiXCR, one entry per CDR3 protein. In the table there are tens of thousands of distinct CDR3 sequences, under 5% of which are singletons. The specimen sequenced was whole blood. These receptors were obtained from an adult who was a healthcare worker with PCR-confirmed SARS-CoV-2 infection or an uninfected control (not recorded which).

The chain joins TRBV11-2 to TRBJ2-3; 10 bases match TRBD2. J gave up 4 bases and V 5 bases, and 6 bases lay outside the gene matches. The CDR3 is made up of 15 amino acids. Germline V gene lookup returns CDR1 SGHAT and CDR2 FQNNGV. This CDR3 reads CASSLSSGRSDTQYF. CDR3 DNA: TGTGCCAGCAGCCTATCTAGCGGGAGATCAGATACGCAGTATTTT.

This clonotype has ten or more counts. The rearrangement joins TRBV5-1 to TRBJ2-3; 12 bases agree with TRBD2. CDR1 is SGHRS, CDR2 YFSETQ, per germline. Losses at the gene ends were 3 bases for V and 1 base for J; bases not matched to a gene: 3. This CDR3 is built from 16 residues. The CDR3 reads CASSSRLAGGTDTQYF. The CDR3 region has the DNA TGCGCCAGCAGCTCAAGACTAGCGGGAGGCACAGATACGCAGTATTTT.

The sample holds many counts of this clonotype. This chain links TRBV7-9 with TRBJ2-5, with unresolved D. This CDR3 is 9 amino acids long. Germline CDR1 SEHNR, CDR2 FQNEAQ (reference sequence). The germline V and J ends were trimmed by 8 bases and 9 bases, with 7 bases remaining between them. CDR3 in amino acids: CASPLPQYF. The DNA for the CDR3 is TGTGCCAGCCCCCTGCCCCAGTACTTC.

This clonotype was picked up many times. The genes are TRBV5-6 and TRBJ1-1; possible D gene TRBD1, 6 bases. The CDR3 is made up of 14 amino acids. Germline CDR1 reads SGHDT; CDR2 reads YYEEEE. Between the trimmed V and J ends, which lost 4 bases and 2 bases, there was a span of 12 bases. The CDR3 DNA is TGTGCCAGCAGCACCGGACAGTCAAACACTGAAGCTTTCTTT. Its translation: CASSTGQSNTEAFF. Drawing the rest from reference TRBV5-6 and TRBJ1-1, the complete variable domain is DAGVTQSPTHLIKTRGQQVTLRCSPKSGHDTVSWYQQALGQGPQFIFQYYEEEERQRGNFPDRFSGHQFPNYSSELNVNALLLGDSALYLCASSTGQSNTEAFFGQGTRLTVV.

This clonotype was observed a handful of times. CDR3 sequence (DNA): TGTGCCACCGCAGGGTCCCCGAACACCGGGGAGCTGTTTTTT. Its translation is CATAGSPNTGELFF. The chain carries TRBV19 and TRBJ2-2, with D possibly matching TRBD1 (5 bases). The CDR3 is 14 amino acids. With 10 bases removed from V and 0 bases from J, the gap between germline ends came to 12 bases. Germline V gene lookup returns CDR1 LNHDA and CDR2 SQIVND (reference sequence). Supplemented by reference TRBV19 and TRBJ2-2, the full variable domain reads DGGITQSPKYLFRKEGQNVTLSCEQNLNHDAMYWYRQDPGQGLRLIYYSQIVNDFQKGDIAEGYSVSREKKESFPLTVTSAQKNPTAFYLCATAGSPNTGELFFGEGSRLTVL.

This rearrangement joins TRBV7-2 to TRBJ1-1, with unresolved D. Per germline, CDR1 SGHTA and CDR2 FQGNSA. Deletions cut 7 bases from V and 10 bases from J, with 16 bases between. The CDR3 covers 12 residues. CDR3 in amino acids: CASTPLAGAAFF. The CDR3 DNA reads as TGTGCCAGCACCCCGCTGGCGGGCGCAGCTTTCTTT.

This clonotype has at least ten counts. The rearrangement links TRBV28 to TRBJ1-1; D is ambiguous. The ends were cut back, 3 bases at V and 4 bases at J, with 12 bases in the middle. CDR1 MDHEN and CDR2 SYDVKM come from the germline V gene. The CDR3 is made up of 14 amino acids. CDR3 protein: CASSFRAFGTEAFF. The CDR3 nucleotides read TGTGCCAGCAGTTTTCGGGCGTTCGGCACTGAAGCTTTCTTT.

V usage is TRBV5-1 and J usage is TRBJ1-6; D is ambiguous. Germline CDR1 reads SGHRS; CDR2 reads YFSETQ. Trimming took off 3 bases at V and 8 bases at J, with 18 bases between the two ends. The CDR3 extends over 16 amino acids. This chain's CDR3 is CASSYSDFYADSPLHF. The CDR3 nucleotides read TGCGCCAGCAGCTACTCGGACTTCTACGCGGATTCACCCCTCCACTTT.

This clonotype was recorded a few times. The chain joins TRBV10-3 to TRBJ2-2, with D hard to call. The CDR3 extends over 14 amino acids. Trimming stripped 7 bases from V and 2 bases from J, with 11 bases between. In germline, CDR1 is ENHRY, CDR2 SYGVKD. Here the CDR3 DNA reads TGTGCCATCACCACTGCGGCCAACACCGGGGAGCTGTTTTTT. Protein: CAITTAANTGELFF.

This clonotype ranks as medium-sized. The chain joins TRBV5-1 to TRBJ2-7, with a tentative D call TRBD1 (7 bases). From germline, CDR1 is SGHRS and CDR2 YFSETQ. The CDR3 runs 13 residues. Trimming cost V 4 bases and J 3 bases, with 11 bases left between them. This chain's CDR3 is CASSRGDSYEQYF. The CDR3 coding sequence is TGCGCCAGCAGCCGCGGGGACAGCTACGAGCAGTACTTC. Based on the CDR3 plus reference TRBV5-1 and TRBJ2-7, the full variable domain is KAGVTQTPRYLIKTRGQQVTLSCSPISGHRSVSWYQQTPGQGLQFLFEYFSETQRNKGNFPGRFSGRQFSNSRSEMNVSTLELGDSALYLCASSRGDSYEQYFGPGTRLTVT.

In its sample, this clonotype was seen many times. In DNA form, the CDR3 reads TGCGCCAGCAGCCAAGAGACAGCCACGAACACTGAAGCTTTCTTT. Encoded protein: CASSQETATNTEAFF. The chain is built from TRBV4-1 and TRBJ1-1; TRBD1 is a possible D gene (5 bases). This CDR3 contains 15 residues. Trimming left V 0 bases short and J 1 base short, with 9 bases between. The germline V gene has CDR1 MGHRA and CDR2 YSYEKL.

This clonotype was picked up many times. This sequence joins TRBV20-1 and TRBJ2-1; 10 bases agree with TRBD2. The germline gives CDR1 DFQATT, CDR2 SNEGSKA (reference sequence). Trimming at V came to 5 bases and at J to 5 bases, leaving 12 bases not matched to a gene. CDR3 length: 16 amino acids. As DNA, the CDR3 is TGCAGTGCTGGATCCTCCGGGACTAGCGCCAACAATGAGCAGTTCTTC. Amino acid sequence: CSAGSSGTSANNEQFF.

This clonotype has a count of ten or more. This chain uses TRBV19 with TRBJ2-5; tentatively, D is TRBD2 (6 bases). The CDR3 sequence is 11 residues long. Germline values: CDR1 LNHDA, CDR2 SQIVND (reference sequence). This chain's CDR3 is CASRGQETQYF. CDR3 in DNA: TGTGCGTCGCGGGGCCAAGAGACCCAGTACTTC.

Within the sample, this clonotype is medium-sized. The V call is TRBV5-1, the J call TRBJ1-5, with D perhaps matching TRBD1 (6 bases). V was clipped by 1 base and J by 1 base, with 12 bases between them. This CDR3 comprises 16 residues. Germline V gene lookup returns CDR1 SGHRS and CDR2 YFSETQ. The CDR3 nucleotides read TGCGCCAGCAGCTTGACGCCGGGGGGCAGCAATCAGCCCCAGCATTTT. Its protein is CASSLTPGGSNQPQHF.

This clonotype has at least ten counts. The chain is built from TRBV5-1 and TRBJ2-5; the match to TRBD2 covers 15 bases. Germline trimming cut 4 bases from V and 4 bases from J; bases unmatched to any gene: 2. CDR1 is SGHRS, CDR2 YFSETQ, per germline. The CDR3 totals 15 residues. CDR3 sequence: CASSPGLAGGETQYF. CDR3 DNA sequence: TGCGCCAGCAGCCCGGGACTAGCGGGAGGAGAGACCCAGTACTTC. The complete variable domain, with remaining parts taken from reference TRBV5-1 and TRBJ2-5, reads KAGVTQTPRYLIKTRGQQVTLSCSPISGHRSVSWYQQTPGQGLQFLFEYFSETQRNKGNFPGRFSGRQFSNSRSEMNVSTLELGDSALYLCASSPGLAGGETQYFGPGTRLLVL.

This clonotype has at least ten counts. The CDR3 coding sequence is TGTGCCAGCAGCTCGTCGGGTGGGACCCTCCTAAACAATGAGCAGTTCTTC. It is translated as CASSSSGGTLLNNEQFF. This chain joins TRBV7-9 and TRBJ2-1; D may be TRBD1 or TRBD2 (5 bases each). Trimming took off 4 bases at V and 5 bases at J, with 21 bases between the two ends. Germline lookup yields CDR1 SEHNR and CDR2 FQNEAQ (reference sequence). CDR3 length: 17 amino acids.

In this sample, this clonotype turned up many times. The chain joins TRBV5-1 to TRBJ1-1, with D perhaps matching TRBD1 (5 bases). V lost 4 bases to trimming and J lost 1 base, with 17 bases between them. The CDR3 loop spans 16 amino acids. In germline, CDR1 is SGHRS, CDR2 YFSETQ. The DNA for the CDR3 is TGCGCCAGCAGCCCAAAAGGGGTCTCAGAGAACACTGAAGCTTTCTTT. Translation: CASSPKGVSENTEAFF.

This clonotype was found many times. The genes are TRBV5-1 and TRBJ2-6; 7 bases match TRBD1. V was pared by 4 bases and J by 3 bases, with 4 bases of the junction left unmatched. CDR1 and CDR2 from the germline V gene are SGHRS and YFSETQ. The CDR3 contains 15 residues. The CDR3 loop is CASSPGTVGANVLTF. In DNA, the CDR3 is TGCGCCAGCAGCCCAGGGACAGTTGGGGCCAACGTCCTGACTTTC.

This clonotype was counted ten times or more. This chain joins TRBV11-2 and TRBJ2-1; tentatively, D is TRBD2 (5 bases). Trimming took off 4 bases at V and 3 bases at J, with 7 bases between the two ends. Germline CDR1 and CDR2: SGHAT and FQNNGV. This CDR3 has 13 residues. CDR3 in DNA: TGTGCCAGCAGCTCGGACTTCTACAATGAGCAGTTCTTC. It yields the protein CASSSDFYNEQFF.

This clonotype was observed at least ten times. The chain couples TRBV9 to TRBJ2-1; TRBD2 matches 10 bases. The length of the CDR3 is 15 residues. CDR1 and CDR2 (germline): SGDLS, YYNGEE. J lost 5 bases, V lost 4 bases, and 6 bases had no gene match. The CDR3 nucleotides are TGTGCCAGCAGCTTAGGGACTAGCGTAAACAATGAGCAGTTCTTC. This codes for CASSLGTSVNNEQFF.

This clonotype appeared a few times. This chain connects TRBV20-1 to TRBJ1-6; no reliable D call. CDR3 length: 13 amino acids. The ends were cut back, 3 bases at V and 7 bases at J, with 10 bases in the middle. The germline CDR1 and CDR2 sequences are DFQATT and SNEGSKA (reference sequence). As DNA, the CDR3 is TGCAGTGCTAGCGTCCGATTAAATTCACCCCTCCACTTT. Residues: CSASVRLNSPLHF.

Comments on this clonotype: A much larger clonotype is one base distant, so this may be a read error. This rearrangement joins TRBV7-3 to TRBJ2-3; D is undetermined. Trimming removed 3 bases from V and 2 bases from J, with 9 bases in between. The CDR3 sequence is 14 residues long. CDR1 is SGHTA and CDR2 is FQGTGA in the germline V gene. CDR3 sequence (DNA): TGTGCCAGCAGCTTTGGAGCAGCCACAGATACGCAGTATTTT. This gives the protein CASSFGAATDTQYF.